This T cell receptor (beta chain) was sequenced in a study of human T cells and chemical hapten exposure. The study, taken as a whole, reports: With DPC sensitization, TCRs exceeding 1 in 1000 frequency showed no change.

Many counts were recorded for this clonotype. Its specificity is not known. In the study's own analysis: There were a median of approximately 100,000 TCRs per sample, with a range from about 23,224 to 690,600. TCRdb itself ran the RACE reads through MiXCR, one entry per CDR3 protein. Clone size and V and J calls follow TCRdb, not the original study. The sample shows around 150,000 distinct CDR3 sequences, about 14% of them seen only once. Indicated time point: patch test 1, 2 weeks after DPC sensitization. Specified treatment: therapeutic diphenylcyclopropenone sensitization with weekly scalp DPC. V gave up 8 bases and J gave up 7 bases, with 14 bases separating them. The CDR3 spans 12 residues.

The starting material was whole blood, obtained in connection with sensitization to the hapten diphenylcyclopropenone (DPC). The gene calls are TRBV12-3 or TRBV12-4 and TRBJ1-2; D might be TRBD1 (5 bases). This clonotype was sampled from a woman in her twenties or thirties with alopecia areata. Some clones in this sample may be carry-over from other donors' samples. CDR3 amino acids: CASLLSRGGYTF. CDR3 nucleotide sequence: TGTGCCAGCCTTCTCTCAAGGGGTGGCTACACCTTC.